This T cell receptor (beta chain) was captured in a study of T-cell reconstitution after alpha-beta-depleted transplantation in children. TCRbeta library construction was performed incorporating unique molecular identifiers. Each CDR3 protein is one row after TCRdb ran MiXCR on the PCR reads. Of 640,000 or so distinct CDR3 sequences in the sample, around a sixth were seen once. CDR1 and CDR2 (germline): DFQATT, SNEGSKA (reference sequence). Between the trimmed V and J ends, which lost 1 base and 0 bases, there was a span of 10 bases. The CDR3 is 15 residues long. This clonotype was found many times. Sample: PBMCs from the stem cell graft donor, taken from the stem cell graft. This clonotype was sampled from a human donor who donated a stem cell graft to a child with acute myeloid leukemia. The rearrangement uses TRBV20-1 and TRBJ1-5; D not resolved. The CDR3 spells CSARVGQYSNQPQHF. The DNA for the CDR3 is TGCAGTGCTAGAGTAGGGCAGTATAGCAATCAGCCCCAGCATTTT.